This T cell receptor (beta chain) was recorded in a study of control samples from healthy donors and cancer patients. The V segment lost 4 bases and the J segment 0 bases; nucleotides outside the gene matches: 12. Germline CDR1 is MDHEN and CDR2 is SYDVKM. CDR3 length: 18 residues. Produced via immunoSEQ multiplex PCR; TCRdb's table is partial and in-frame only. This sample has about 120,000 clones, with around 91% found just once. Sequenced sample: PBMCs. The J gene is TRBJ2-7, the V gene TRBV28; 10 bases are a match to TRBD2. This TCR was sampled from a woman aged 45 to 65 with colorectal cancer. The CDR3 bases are TGTGCCAGCAGTTCAACTACTAGCGGGGACACAAGCTCCTACGAGCAGTACTTC. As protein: CASSSTTSGDTSSYEQYF.